Described below is a single T cell receptor (beta chain) sequence and its context. Its antigen is still unknown. The sample originates from a study of T cell repertoires in cytomegalovirus infection. Study-wide context: Used in the study were CMV epitopes, some recently identified and HLA-C-restricted, others well-studied and HLA-B-restricted. General study results and limits: The ex vivo response was dominated by HLA-C-restricted CMV-specific TCR beta clonotypes. Pooled public TCR beta family frequency picked out CMV carriers with the relevant HLA.

The CDR3 runs to 15 residues. The ends lost 4 bases at V and 2 bases at J; junction bases unmatched: 6. The V gene's germline CDR1 is LGHNA and CDR2 YSLEER. Via MiXCR, TCRdb re-called the reads, giving one row per CDR3 protein. This sample has some 500,000 distinct CDR3 sequences, with roughly 34% found just once. The V and J genes are TRBV4-3 and TRBJ2-3, with 7 positions matching TRBD2. This sequence was found in a human donor in good health (CMV status not recorded). Some clones in this sample may be carry-over from other donors' samples. The sequencing used cultured PBMCs, collected from culture after CMV antigen stimulation. The CDR3 protein is CASSLRAGSTDTQYF. The CDR3 DNA follows: TGCGCCAGCAGCCTAAGAGCGGGATCCACAGATACGCAGTATTTT.